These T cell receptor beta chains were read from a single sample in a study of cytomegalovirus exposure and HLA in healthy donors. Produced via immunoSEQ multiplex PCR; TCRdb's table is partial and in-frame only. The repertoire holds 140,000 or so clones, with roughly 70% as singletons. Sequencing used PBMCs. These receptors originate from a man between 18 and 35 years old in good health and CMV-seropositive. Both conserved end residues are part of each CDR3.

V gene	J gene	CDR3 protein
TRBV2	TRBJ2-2	CASSPMGRGGGGELFF
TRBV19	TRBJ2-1	CASSTGQGARHEQFF
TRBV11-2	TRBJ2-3	CASSLFGTENTDTQYF
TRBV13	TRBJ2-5	CASSLDPREGRETQYF
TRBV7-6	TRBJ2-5	CASKKSGVETQYF
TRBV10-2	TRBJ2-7	CASSGHGQGFSYEQYF
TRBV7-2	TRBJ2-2	CASSLPPGLVNTGELFF
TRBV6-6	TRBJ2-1	CASSETSLFF
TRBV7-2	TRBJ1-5	CASSSRQGGYQPQHF
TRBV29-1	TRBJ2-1	CSARTGDGQFF
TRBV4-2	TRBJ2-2	CASSHWTGNTGELFF
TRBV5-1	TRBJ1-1	CASRPGQGAVLNTEAFF
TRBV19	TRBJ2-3	CASNPLRGQGGTQYF
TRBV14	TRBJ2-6	CASSQWTGTGANVLTF
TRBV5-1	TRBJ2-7	CASSVRDIYEQYF
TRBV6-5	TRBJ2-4	CASSLGTSASNIQYF
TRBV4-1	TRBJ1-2	CASSNPLDRRDYTF
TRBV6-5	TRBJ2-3	CASSRGSPSTDTQYF
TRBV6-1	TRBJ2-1	CASSGTGGAWDEQFF
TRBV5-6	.	CASSLGTGGYEQYF
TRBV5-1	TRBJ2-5	CASSPPGLASGETQYF
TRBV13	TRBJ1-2	CASSSGTGGFGYTF
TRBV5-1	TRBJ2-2	CASSPNTGELFF
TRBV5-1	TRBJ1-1	CASSFWTDQTEAFF
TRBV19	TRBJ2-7	CASSEDRVNEQYF
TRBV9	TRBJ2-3	CASGGGSPDTQYF
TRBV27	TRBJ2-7	CASSLSGYEQYF
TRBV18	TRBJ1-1	CASSRQLMNTEAFF
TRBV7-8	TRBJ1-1	CASSLQARTEAFF
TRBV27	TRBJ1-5	CASKSSDRSNQPQHF
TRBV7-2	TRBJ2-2	CASSPGGGRKFRVELFF
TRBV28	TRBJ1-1	CASSFQDPEAFF
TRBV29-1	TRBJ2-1	CSVEGDRVRVYNEQFF
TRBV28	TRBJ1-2	CASRNAGTGDGYTF
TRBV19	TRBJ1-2	CASSMGTGRPLGYTF
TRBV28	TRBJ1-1	CASSSRRGGLTEAFF
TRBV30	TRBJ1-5	CAWNSEGTLSSYSNQPQHF
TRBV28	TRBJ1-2	CASSLGASGWTGYAYGYTF
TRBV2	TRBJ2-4	CASSEALRWGQSKNIQYF
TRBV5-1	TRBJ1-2	CASSLVHTGADGYTF
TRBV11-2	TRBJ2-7	CASSLVGSGGSYEQYF
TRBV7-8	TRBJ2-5	CASSLRGLRTEETQYF
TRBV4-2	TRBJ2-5	CASSQSGGAETQYF
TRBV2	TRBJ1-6	CARGQGHNSPLHF
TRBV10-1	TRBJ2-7	CASRILDRPTSYEQYF
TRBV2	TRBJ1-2	CASTPGQGDYGYTF
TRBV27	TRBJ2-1	CASSERGGYNEQFF